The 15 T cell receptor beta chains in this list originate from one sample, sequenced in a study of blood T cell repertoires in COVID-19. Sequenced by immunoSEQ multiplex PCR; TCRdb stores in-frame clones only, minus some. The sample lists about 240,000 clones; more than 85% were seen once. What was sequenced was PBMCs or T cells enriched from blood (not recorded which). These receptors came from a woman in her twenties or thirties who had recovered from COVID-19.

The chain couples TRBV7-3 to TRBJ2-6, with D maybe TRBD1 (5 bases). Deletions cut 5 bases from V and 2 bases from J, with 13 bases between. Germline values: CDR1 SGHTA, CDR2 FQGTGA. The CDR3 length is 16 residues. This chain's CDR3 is CASSETGMAGANVLTF. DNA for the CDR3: TGTGCCAGCAGCGAAACAGGAATGGCTGGGGCCAACGTCCTGACTTTC.

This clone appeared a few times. The chain's CDR3 is CASRPQGSTEAFF. The CDR3 coding sequence is TGTGCCAGCAGACCTCAGGGGAGCACTGAAGCTTTCTTT. The rearrangement joins TRBV6-5 to TRBJ1-1; weak D call: TRBD1 (6 bases). Between the trimmed V and J ends, which lost 6 bases and 4 bases, there was a span of 12 bases. There are 13 residues in the CDR3. Looked up from germline, CDR1 is MNHEY and CDR2 is SVGAGI.

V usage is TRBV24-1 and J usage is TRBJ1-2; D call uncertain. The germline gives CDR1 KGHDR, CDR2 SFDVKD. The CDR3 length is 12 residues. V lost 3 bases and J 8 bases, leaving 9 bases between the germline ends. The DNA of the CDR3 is TGTGCCACCAGTGATGGCATACGCGGCTACACCTTC. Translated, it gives CATSDGIRGYTF.

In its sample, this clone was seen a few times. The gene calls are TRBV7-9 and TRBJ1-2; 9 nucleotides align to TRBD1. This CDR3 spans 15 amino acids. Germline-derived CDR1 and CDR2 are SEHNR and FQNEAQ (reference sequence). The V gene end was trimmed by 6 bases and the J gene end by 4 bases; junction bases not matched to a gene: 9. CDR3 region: CASSTYRGRGYGYTF. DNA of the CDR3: TGTGCCAGCAGTACCTACAGGGGGCGCGGCTATGGCTACACCTTC.

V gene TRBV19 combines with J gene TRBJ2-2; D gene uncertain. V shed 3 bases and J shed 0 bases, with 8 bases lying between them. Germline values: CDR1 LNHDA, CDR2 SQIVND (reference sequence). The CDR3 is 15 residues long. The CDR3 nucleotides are TGTGCCAGTAGTATTCTTGTCTCGAACACCGGGGAGCTGTTTTTT. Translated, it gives CASSILVSNTGELFF.

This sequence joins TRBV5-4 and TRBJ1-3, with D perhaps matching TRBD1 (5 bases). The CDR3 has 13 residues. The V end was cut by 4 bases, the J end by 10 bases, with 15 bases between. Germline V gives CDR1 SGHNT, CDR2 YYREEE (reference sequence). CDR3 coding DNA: TGTGCCAGCAGCCGGGACCGGGGGGGGACCATATATTTT. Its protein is CASSRDRGGTIYF.

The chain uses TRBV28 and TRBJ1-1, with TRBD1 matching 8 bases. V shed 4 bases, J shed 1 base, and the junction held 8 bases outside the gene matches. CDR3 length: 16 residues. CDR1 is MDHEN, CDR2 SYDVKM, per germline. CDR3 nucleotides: TGTGCCAGCAGTTCCGCTTATGGGACAGGGAACACTGAAGCTTTCTTT. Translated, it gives CASSSAYGTGNTEAFF. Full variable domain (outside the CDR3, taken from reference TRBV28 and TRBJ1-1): DVKVTQSSRYLVKRTGEKVFLECVQDMDHENMFWYRQDPGLGLRLIYFSYDVKMKEKGDIPEGYSVSREKKERFSLILESASTNQTSMYLCASSSAYGTGNTEAFFGQGTRLTVV.

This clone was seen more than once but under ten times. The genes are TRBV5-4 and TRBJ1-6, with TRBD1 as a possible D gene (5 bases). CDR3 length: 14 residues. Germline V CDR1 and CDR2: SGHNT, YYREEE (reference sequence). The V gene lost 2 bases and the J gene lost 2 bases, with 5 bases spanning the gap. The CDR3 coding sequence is TGTGCCAGCAGCTTACAGGCCTATAATTCACCCCTCCACTTT. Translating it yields CASSLQAYNSPLHF.

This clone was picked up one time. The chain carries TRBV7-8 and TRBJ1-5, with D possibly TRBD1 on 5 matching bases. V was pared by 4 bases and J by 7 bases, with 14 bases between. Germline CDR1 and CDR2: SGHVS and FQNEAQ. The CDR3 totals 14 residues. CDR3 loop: CASSSTPEGQPQHF. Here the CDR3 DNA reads TGTGCCAGCAGCTCTACACCGGAGGGGCAGCCCCAGCATTTT. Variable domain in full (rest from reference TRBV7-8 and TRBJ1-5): GAGVSQSPRYKVAKRGQDVALRCDPISGHVSLFWYQQALGQGPEFLTYFQNEAQLDKSGLPSDRFFAERPEGSVSTLKIQRTQQEDSAVYLCASSSTPEGQPQHFGDGTRLSIL.

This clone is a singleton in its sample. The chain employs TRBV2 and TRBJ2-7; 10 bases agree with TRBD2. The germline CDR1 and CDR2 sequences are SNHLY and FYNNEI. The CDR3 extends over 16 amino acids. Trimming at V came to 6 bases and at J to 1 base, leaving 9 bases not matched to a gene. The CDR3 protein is CASRRPPSGRSYEQYF. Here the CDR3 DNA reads TGTGCCAGCAGGCGACCCCCTAGCGGGAGATCCTACGAGCAGTACTTC.

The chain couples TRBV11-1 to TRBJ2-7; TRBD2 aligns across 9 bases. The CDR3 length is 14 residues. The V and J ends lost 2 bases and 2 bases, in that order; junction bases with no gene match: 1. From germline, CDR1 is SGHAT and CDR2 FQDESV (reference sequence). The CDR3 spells CASSLRLAAYEQYF. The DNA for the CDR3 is TGTGCCAGCAGCTTAAGACTAGCGGCCTACGAGCAGTACTTC.

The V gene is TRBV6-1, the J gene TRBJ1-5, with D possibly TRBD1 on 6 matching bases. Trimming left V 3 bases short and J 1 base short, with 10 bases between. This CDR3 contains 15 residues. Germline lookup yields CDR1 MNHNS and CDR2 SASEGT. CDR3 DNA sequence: TGTGCCAGCAGTGAGGGGGACACCAGCAATCAGCCCCAGCATTTT. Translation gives CASSEGDTSNQPQHF.

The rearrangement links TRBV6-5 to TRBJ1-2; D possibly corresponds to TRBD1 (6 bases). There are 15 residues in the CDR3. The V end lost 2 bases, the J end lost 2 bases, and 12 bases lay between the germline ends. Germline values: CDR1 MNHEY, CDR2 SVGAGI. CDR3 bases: TGTGCCAGCAGTTACGCAGGGGAGTCGAACTATGGCTACACCTTC. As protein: CASSYAGESNYGYTF.

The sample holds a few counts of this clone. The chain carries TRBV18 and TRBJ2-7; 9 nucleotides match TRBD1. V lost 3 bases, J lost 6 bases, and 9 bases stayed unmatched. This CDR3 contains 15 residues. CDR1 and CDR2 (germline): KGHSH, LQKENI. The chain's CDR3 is CASSPITGGYGEQYF. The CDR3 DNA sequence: TGTGCCAGCTCACCTATTACAGGGGGCTATGGCGAGCAGTACTTC. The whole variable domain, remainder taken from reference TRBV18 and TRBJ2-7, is NAGVMQNPRHLVRRRGQEARLRCSPMKGHSHVYWYRQLPEEGLKFMVYLQKENIIDESGMPKERFSAEFPKEGPSILRIQQVVRGDSAAYFCASSPITGGYGEQYFGPGTRLTVT.

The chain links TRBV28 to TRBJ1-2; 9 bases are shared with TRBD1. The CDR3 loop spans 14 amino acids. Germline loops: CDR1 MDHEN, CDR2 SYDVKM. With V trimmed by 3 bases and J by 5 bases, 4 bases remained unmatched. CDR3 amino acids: CASSLGTGRYGYTF. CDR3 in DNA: TGTGCCAGCAGTTTGGGGACAGGGCGTTATGGCTACACCTTC.